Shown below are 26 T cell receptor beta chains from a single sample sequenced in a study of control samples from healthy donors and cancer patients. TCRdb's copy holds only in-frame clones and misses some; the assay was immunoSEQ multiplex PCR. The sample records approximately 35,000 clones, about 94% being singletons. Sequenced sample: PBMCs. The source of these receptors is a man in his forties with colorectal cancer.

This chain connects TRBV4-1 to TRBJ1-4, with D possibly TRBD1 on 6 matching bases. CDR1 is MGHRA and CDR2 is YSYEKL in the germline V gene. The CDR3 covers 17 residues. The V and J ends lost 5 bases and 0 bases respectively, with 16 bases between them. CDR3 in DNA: TGCGCCAGCAGCGGGGCTCTTGGGACATCAACTAATGAAAAACTGTTTTTT. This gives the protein CASSGALGTSTNEKLFF.

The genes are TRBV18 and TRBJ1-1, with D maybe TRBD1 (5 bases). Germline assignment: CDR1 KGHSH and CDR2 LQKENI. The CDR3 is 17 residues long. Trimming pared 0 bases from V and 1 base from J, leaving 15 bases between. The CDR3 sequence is CASSPPGVQRTNTEAFF. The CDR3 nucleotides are TGTGCCAGCTCACCACCGGGGGTGCAGCGAACGAACACTGAAGCTTTCTTT. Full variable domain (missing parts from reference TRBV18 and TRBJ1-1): NAGVMQNPRHLVRRRGQEARLRCSPMKGHSHVYWYRQLPEEGLKFMVYLQKENIIDESGMPKERFSAEFPKEGPSILRIQQVVRGDSAAYFCASSPPGVQRTNTEAFFGQGTRLTVV.

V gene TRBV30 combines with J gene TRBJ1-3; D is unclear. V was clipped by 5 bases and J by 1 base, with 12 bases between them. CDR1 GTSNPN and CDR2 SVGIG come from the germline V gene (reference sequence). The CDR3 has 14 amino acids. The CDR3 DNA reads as TGTGCCTGGGAGATCAGTGGTTCTGGAAACACCATATATTTT. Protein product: CAWEISGSGNTIYF.

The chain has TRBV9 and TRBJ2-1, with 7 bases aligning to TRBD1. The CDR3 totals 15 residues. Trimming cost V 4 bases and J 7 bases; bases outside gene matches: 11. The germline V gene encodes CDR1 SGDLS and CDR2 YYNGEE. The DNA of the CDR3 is TGTGCCAGCAGCCCTATGGGGGACAGTTCTAATGAGCAGTTCTTC. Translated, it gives CASSPMGDSSNEQFF.

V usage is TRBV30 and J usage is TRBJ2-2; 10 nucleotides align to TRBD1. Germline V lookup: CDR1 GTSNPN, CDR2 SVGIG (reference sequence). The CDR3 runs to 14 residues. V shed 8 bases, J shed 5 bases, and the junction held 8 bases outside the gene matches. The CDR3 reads CALDGTGATGELFF. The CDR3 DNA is TGTGCCCTCGACGGGACAGGGGCGACCGGGGAGCTGTTTTTT.

CDR3 sequence (DNA): TGTGCCTGGAGAGGTAGCACATTCAATGAGCAGTTCTTC. Translating gives CAWRGSTFNEQFF. This chain links TRBV30 with TRBJ2-1; D gene ambiguous. CDR1 is GTSNPN and CDR2 is SVGIG in the germline V gene (reference sequence). The CDR3 extends over 13 amino acids. V was clipped by 3 bases and J by 6 bases, with 12 bases between them. Looking up the rest from reference TRBV30 and TRBJ2-1 gives the full variable domain: SQTIHQWPATLVQPVGSPLSLECTVEGTSNPNLYWYRQAAGRGLQLLFYSVGIGQISSEVPQNLSASRPQDRQFILSSKKLLLSDSGFYLCAWRGSTFNEQFFGPGTRLTVL.

This CDR3 reads CASRTVDEKLFF. CDR3 DNA sequence: TGTGCCAGCAGGACAGTTGATGAAAAACTGTTTTTT. The V gene is TRBV6-6, the J gene TRBJ1-4; a possible D gene is TRBD1 (5 bases). CDR1 and CDR2 from the germline V gene are MNHNY and SVGAGI (reference sequence). The V end was cut by 6 bases, the J end by 6 bases, with 8 bases between. The CDR3 is 12 residues long.

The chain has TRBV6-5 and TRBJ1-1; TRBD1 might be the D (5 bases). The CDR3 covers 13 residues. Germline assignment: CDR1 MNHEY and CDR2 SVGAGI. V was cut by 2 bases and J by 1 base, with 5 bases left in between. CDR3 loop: CASSYGQNTEAFF. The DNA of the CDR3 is TGTGCCAGCAGTTACGGACAGAACACTGAAGCTTTCTTT.

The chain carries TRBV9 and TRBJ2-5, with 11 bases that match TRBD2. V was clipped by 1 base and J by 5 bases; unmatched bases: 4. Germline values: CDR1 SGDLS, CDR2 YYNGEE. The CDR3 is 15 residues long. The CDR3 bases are TGTGCCAGCAGCGTACACGGGACTAGCGGTGAGACCCAGTACTTC. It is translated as CASSVHGTSGETQYF.

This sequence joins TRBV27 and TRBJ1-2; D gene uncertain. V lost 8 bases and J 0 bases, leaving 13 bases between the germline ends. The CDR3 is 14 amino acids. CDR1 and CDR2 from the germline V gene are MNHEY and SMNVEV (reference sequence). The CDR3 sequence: CASRSGSSNYGYTF. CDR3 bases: TGTGCCAGCCGGAGTGGCAGCTCTAACTATGGCTACACCTTC.

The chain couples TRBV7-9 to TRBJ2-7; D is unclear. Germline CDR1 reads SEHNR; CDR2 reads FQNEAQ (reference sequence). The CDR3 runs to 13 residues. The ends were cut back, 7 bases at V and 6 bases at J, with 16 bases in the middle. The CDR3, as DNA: TGTGCCAGCAACCTCGACGTTGGTCCCGAGCAGTACTTC. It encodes CASNLDVGPEQYF.

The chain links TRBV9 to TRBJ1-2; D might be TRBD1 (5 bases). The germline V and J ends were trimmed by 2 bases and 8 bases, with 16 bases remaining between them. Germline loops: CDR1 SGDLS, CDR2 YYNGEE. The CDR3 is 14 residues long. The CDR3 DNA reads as TGTGCCAGCAGCGTTTTAGCGGGGCTGGACGGCTACACCTTC. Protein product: CASSVLAGLDGYTF.

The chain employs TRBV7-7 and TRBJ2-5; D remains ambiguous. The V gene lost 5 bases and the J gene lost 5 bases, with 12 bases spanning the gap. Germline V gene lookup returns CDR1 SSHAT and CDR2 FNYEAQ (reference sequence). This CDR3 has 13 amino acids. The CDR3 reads CASSQERKETQYF. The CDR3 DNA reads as TGTGCCAGCAGCCAAGAACGGAAGGAGACCCAGTACTTC.

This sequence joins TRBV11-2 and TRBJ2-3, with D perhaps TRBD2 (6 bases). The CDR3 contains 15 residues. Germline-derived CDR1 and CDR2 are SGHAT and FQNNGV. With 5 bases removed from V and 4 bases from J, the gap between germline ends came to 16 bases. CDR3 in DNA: TGTGCCAGCAGCCGACACACGGGGGAATCAGATACGCAGTATTTT. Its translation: CASSRHTGESDTQYF.

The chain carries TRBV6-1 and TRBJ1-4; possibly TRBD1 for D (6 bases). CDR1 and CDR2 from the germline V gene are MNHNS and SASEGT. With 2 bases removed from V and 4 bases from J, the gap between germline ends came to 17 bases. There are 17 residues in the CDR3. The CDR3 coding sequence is TGTGCCAGCAGTGAATCGATGGGGGGCGGTAATAATGAAAAACTGTTTTTT. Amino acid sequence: CASSESMGGGNNEKLFF.

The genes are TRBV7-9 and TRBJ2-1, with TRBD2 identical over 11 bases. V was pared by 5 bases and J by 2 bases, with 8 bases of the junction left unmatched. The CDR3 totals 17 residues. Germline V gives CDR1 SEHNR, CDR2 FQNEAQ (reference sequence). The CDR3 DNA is TGTGCCAGCAGCGCCGCGAGACTAGCGGGGACCTACAATGAGCAGTTCTTC. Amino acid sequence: CASSAARLAGTYNEQFF.

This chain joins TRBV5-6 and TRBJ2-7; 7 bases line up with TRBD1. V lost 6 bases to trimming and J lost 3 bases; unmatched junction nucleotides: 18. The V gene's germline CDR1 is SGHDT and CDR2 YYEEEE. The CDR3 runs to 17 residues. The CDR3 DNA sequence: TGTGCCAGCACCTTAGGGTGGACAGGTGAGGGTCTCTACGAGCAGTACTTC. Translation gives CASTLGWTGEGLYEQYF.

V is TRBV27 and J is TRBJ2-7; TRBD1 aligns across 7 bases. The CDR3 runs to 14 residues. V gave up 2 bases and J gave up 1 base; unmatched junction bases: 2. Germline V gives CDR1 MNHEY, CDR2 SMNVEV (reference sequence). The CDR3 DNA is TGTGCCAGCAGTTTAAGGGACAGATCCTACGAGCAGTACTTC. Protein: CASSLRDRSYEQYF.

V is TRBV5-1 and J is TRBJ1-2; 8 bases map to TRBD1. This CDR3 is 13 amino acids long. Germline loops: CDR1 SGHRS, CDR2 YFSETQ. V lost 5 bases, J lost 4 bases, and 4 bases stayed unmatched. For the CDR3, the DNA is TGCGCCAGCAGGCTTGACAGGGGCTATGGCTACACCTTC. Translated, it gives CASRLDRGYGYTF. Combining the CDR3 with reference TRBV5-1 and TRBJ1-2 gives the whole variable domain KAGVTQTPRYLIKTRGQQVTLSCSPISGHRSVSWYQQTPGQGLQFLFEYFSETQRNKGNFPGRFSGRQFSNSRSEMNVSTLELGDSALYLCASRLDRGYGYTFGSGTRLTVV.

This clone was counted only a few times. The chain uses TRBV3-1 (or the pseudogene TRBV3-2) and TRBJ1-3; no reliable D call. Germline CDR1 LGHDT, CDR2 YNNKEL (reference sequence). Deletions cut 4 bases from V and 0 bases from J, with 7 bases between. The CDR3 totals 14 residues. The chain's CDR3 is CASSPSTSGNTIYF. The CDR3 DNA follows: TGTGCCAGCAGCCCTTCAACCTCTGGAAACACCATATATTTT.

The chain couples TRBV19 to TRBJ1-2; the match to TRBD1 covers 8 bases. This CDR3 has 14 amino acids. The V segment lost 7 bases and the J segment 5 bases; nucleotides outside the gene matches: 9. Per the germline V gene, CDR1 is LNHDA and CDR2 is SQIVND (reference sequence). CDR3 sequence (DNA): TGTGCCAGTAATAACCTGGACAGGGAATATGGCTACACCTTC. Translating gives CASNNLDREYGYTF.

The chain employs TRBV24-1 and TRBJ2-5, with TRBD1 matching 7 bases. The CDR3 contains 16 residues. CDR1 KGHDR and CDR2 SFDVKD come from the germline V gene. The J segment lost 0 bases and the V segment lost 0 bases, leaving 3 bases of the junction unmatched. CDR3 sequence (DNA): TGTGCCACCAGTGATTTGGGGGACAGCCACCAAGAGACCCAGTACTTC. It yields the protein CATSDLGDSHQETQYF.

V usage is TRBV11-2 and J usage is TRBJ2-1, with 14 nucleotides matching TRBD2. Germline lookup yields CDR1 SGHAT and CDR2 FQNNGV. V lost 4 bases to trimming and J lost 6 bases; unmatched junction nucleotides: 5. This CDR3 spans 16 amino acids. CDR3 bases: TGTGCCAGCAGCTCTAGGACTAGCGGGAGGCTCAATGAGCAGTTCTTC. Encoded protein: CASSSRTSGRLNEQFF.

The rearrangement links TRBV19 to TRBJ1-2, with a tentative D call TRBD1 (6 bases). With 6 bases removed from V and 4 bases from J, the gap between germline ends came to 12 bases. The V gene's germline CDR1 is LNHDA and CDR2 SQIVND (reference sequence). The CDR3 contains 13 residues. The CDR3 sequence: CASSPDRSYGYTF. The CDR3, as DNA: TGTGCCAGTAGCCCGGACAGAAGCTATGGCTACACCTTC.

The CDR3 is CSVIQGARGNTIYF. The CDR3 region has the DNA TGCAGCGTCATACAGGGGGCGCGAGGAAACACCATATATTTT. The chain carries TRBV29-1 and TRBJ1-3; 9 nucleotides agree with TRBD1. The CDR3 consists of 14 residues. Per germline, CDR1 SQVTM and CDR2 ANQGSEA. The junction had 7 bases not matched to a gene; V was cut back by 6 bases and J by 4 bases.

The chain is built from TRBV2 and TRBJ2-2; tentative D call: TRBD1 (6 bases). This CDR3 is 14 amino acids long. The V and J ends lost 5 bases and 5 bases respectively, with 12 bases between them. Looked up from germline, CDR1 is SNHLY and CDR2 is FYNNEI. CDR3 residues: CASSSVGATGELFF. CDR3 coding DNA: TGTGCCAGCAGTAGCGTGGGGGCGACCGGGGAGCTGTTTTTT.